This TCR beta chain was obtained from a study of T cell repertoires in cytomegalovirus infection. Study background: The public TCR beta signatures pointed to both CMV infection and matching HLA type.

Whole-study results and caveats: Dominant in the ex vivo response were TCR beta clonotypes restricted by HLA-C and specific for CMV.

TCRdb independently ran MiXCR on the reads; one entry per CDR3 protein. The sample lists some 800,000 distinct CDR3 sequences, about 31% occurring once. This clonotype was counted only a few times. Its antigen remains unidentified. Specimen: cultured CD8+ T cells from PBMCs, collected from culture after CMV antigen stimulation. The sequence was obtained from a human donor in good health (CMV status not recorded). Some clones in this sample may be carry-over from other donors' samples.

The chain's CDR3 is CASSLNTYEQYV. The CDR3 DNA reads as TGTGCCAGCAGCTTAAACACTTACGAGCAGTACGTC. The chain employs TRBV7-8 and TRBJ2-7; D gene uncertain. Trimming cost V 2 bases and J 4 bases, with 6 bases left between them. This CDR3 is 12 amino acids long. CDR1 SGHVS and CDR2 FQNEAQ come from the germline V gene.